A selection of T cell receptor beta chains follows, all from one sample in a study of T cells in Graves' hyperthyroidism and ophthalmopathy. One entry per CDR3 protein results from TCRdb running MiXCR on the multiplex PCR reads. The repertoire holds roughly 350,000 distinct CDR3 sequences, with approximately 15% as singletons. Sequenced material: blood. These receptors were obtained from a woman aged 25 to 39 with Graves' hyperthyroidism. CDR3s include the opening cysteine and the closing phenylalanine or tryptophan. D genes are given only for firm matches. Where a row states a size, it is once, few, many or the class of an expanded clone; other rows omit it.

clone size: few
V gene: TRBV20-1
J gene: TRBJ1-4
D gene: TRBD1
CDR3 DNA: TGCAGTGCTAGACGGACAGGGACTAATGAAAAACTGTTTTTT
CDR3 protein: CSARRTGTNEKLFF

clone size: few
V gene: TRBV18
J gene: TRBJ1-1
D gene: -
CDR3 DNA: TGTGCCAGCTCATCACAACTGGGGGACACTGAAGCTTTCTTT
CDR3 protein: CASSSQLGDTEAFF

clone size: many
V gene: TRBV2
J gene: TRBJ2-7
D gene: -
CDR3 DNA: TGTGCCTCCTGTGAGCGACACTCCTACGAGCAGTACTTC
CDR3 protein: CASCERHSYEQYF

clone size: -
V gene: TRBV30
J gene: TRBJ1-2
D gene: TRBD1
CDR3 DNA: TGTGCCTGCGCGGGACAGGCTATTTCGGACTATGGCTACACCTTC
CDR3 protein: CACAGQAISDYGYTF

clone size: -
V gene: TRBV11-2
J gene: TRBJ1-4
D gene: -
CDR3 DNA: TGTGCCAGCAGCTTAGGGGGGCCTGGTGAAAAACTGTTTTTT
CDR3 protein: CASSLGGPGEKLFF

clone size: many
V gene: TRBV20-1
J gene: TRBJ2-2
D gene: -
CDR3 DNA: TGCAGTGTGGGCGGGCCTTCGGGGGCCGGGGAGCTGTTTTTT
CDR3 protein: CSVGGPSGAGELFF

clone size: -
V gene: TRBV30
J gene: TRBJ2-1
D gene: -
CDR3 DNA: TGTGCCTCGTACACTAGTGGGATTGGCAATGAGCAGTTCTTC
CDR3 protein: CASYTSGIGNEQFF

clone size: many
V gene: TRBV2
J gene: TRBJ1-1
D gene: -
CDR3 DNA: TGTGCCAGCAGGGAGACACAGGAGAGCACTGAAGCTTTCTTT
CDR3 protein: CASRETQESTEAFF

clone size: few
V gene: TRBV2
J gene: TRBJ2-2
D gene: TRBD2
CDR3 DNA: TGTGCCAGAGGGGGAGTAGCGGGAGTCAGTACCGGGGAGCTGTTTTTT
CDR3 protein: CARGGVAGVSTGELFF

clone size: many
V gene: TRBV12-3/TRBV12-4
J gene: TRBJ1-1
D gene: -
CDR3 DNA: TGTGCCAGCAGTTTTGAGAGCGGCACTGAAGCTTTCTTT
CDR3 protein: CASSFESGTEAFF

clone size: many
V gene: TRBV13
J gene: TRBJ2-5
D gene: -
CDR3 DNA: TGTGCCAGCGGAAGGGCGGGGCAAGAGACCCAGTACTTC
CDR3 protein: CASGRAGQETQYF

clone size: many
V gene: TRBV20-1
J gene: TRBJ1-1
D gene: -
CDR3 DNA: TGCAGTGCTAGAGGGACCCCGGGAACTGAAGCTTTCTTT
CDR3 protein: CSARGTPGTEAFF

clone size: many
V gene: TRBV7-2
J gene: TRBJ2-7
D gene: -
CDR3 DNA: TGTGCCAGCAGCTTAGAAGGGCAGGCCTACGAGCAGTACTTC
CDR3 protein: CASSLEGQAYEQYF

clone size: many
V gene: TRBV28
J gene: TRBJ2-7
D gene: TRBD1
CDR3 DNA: TGTGCCAGCAGGGCCGGGACAGGGGCGTACGAGCAGTACTTC
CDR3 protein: CASRAGTGAYEQYF

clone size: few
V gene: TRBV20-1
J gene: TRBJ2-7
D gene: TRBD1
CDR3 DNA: TGCAGTGCTAGGGACAGGGGAGGGTGCGAGCAGTACTTC
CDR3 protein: CSARDRGGCEQYF

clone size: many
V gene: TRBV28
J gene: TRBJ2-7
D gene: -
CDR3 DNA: TGTGCCAGCAGTAACCCGGGACTTTACGAGCAGTACTTC
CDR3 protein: CASSNPGLYEQYF

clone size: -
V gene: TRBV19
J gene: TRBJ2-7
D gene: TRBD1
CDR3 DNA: TGTGCCAGTAGCCCCGGGACAGGGGGTGAGCAGTACTTC
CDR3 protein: CASSPGTGGEQYF

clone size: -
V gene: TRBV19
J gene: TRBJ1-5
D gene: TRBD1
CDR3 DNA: TGTGCCAGTACCATGGGGGGGGGACAGGGCCACCAGCCCCAGCATTTT
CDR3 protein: CASTMGGGQGHQPQHF

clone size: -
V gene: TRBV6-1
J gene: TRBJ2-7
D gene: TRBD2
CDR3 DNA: TGTGCCAGCACCGGACTAGCTGATACCTACGAGCAGTACTTC
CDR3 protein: CASTGLADTYEQYF

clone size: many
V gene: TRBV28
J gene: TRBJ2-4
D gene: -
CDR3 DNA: TGTGCCAGCACGGACTTTGCCAAAAACATTCAGTACTTC
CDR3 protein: CASTDFAKNIQYF

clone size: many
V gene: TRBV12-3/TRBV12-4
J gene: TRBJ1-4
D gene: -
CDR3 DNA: TGTGCCAGCAGGCGGACCGGTGCAACTAATGAAAAACTGTTTTTT
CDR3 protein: CASRRTGATNEKLFF

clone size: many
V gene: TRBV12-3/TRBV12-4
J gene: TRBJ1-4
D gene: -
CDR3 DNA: TGTGCCAGCAGTCCAGCTCGGTCGATCTGGGAGGGCGAAAAACTGTTTTTT
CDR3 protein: CASSPARSIWEGEKLFF

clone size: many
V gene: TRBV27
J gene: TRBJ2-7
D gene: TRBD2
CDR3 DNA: TGTGCCAGCAGCACGGGACTAGTGCACGAGCAGTACTTC
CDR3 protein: CASSTGLVHEQYF

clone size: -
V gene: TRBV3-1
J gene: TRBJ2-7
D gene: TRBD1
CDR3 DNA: TGTGCCAGCAGCCCACACGGGGACAGGGACTACTACGAGCAGTACTTC
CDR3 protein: CASSPHGDRDYYEQYF

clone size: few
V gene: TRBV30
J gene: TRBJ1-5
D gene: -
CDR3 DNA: TGTGCCTGGAGCGGGGTTTCTGGTCAGCCCCAGCATTTT
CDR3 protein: CAWSGVSGQPQHF

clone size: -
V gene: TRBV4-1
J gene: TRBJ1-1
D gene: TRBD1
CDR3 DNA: TGCGCCAGCAAAGATCCCTGGGACAGTCGGCGTGACACTGAAGCTTTCTTT
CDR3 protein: CASKDPWDSRRDTEAFF

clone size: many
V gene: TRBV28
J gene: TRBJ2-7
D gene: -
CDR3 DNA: TGTGCCAGCAGTGGATGGGGATCCCGCTACGAGCAGTACTTC
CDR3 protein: CASSGWGSRYEQYF

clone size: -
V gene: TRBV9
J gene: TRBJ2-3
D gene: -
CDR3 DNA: TGTGCTGGCGGCGGGATCGACACAGATACGCAGTATTTT
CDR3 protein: CAGGGIDTDTQYF